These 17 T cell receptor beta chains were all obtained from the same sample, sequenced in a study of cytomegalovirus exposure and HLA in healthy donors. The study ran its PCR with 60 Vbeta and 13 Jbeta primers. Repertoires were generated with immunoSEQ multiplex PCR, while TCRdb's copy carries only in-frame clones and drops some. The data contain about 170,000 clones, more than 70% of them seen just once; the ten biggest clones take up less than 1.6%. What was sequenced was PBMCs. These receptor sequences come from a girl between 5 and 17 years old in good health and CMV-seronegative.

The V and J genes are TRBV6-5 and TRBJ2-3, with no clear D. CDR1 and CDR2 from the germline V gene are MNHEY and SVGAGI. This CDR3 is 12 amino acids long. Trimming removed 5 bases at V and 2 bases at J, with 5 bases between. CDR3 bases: TGTGCCAGCAGTGGAGACACAGATACGCAGTATTTT. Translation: CASSGDTDTQYF.

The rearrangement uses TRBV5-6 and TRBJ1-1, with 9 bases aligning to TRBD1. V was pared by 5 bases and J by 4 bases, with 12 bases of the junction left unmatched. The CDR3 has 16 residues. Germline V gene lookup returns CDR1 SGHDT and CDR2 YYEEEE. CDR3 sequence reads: CASRPGLTGGLTEAFF. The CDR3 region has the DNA TGTGCCAGCAGGCCTGGTCTCACAGGGGGCCTCACTGAAGCTTTCTTT. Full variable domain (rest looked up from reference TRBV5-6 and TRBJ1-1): DAGVTQSPTHLIKTRGQQVTLRCSPKSGHDTVSWYQQALGQGPQFIFQYYEEEERQRGNFPDRFSGHQFPNYSSELNVNALLLGDSALYLCASRPGLTGGLTEAFFGQGTRLTVV.

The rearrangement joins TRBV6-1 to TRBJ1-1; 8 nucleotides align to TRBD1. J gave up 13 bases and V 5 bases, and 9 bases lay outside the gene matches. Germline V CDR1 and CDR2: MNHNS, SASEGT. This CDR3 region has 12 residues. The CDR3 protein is CASSPPDRDGFF. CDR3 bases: TGTGCCAGCAGTCCCCCGGACAGGGATGGTTTCTTT.

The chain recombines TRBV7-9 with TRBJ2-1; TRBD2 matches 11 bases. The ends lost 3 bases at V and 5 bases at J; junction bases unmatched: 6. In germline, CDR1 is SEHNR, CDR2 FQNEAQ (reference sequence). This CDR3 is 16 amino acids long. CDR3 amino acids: CASSLALAGVDNEQFF. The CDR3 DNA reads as TGTGCCAGCAGCTTGGCACTAGCGGGGGTAGACAATGAGCAGTTCTTC.

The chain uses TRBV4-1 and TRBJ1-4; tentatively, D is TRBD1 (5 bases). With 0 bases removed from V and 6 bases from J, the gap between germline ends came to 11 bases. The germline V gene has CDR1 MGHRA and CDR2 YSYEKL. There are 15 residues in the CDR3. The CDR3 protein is CASSQDGGVDEKLFF. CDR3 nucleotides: TGCGCCAGCAGCCAAGATGGGGGGGTCGATGAAAAACTGTTTTTT.

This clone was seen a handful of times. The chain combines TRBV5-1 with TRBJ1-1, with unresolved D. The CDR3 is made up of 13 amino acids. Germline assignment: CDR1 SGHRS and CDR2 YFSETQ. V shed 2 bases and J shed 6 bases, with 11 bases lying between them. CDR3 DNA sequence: TGCGCCAGCAGCTTACTCCGAGGCTCTGAAGCTTTCTTT. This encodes CASSLLRGSEAFF. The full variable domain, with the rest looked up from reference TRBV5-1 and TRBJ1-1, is KAGVTQTPRYLIKTRGQQVTLSCSPISGHRSVSWYQQTPGQGLQFLFEYFSETQRNKGNFPGRFSGRQFSNSRSEMNVSTLELGDSALYLCASSLLRGSEAFFGQGTRLTVV.

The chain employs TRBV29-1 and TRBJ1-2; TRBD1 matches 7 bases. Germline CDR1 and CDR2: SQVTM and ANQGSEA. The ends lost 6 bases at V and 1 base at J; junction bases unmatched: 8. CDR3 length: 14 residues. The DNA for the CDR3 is TGCAGCGTGACCGGGACAGAATTTAACTATGGCTACACCTTC. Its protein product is CSVTGTEFNYGYTF.

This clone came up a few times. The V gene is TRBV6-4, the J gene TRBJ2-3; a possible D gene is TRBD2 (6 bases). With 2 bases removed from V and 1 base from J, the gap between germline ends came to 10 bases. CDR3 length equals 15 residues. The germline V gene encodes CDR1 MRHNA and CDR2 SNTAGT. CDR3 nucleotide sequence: TGTGCCAGCAGTGACGGGCCGGGGGGCACAGATACGCAGTATTTT. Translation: CASSDGPGGTDTQYF.

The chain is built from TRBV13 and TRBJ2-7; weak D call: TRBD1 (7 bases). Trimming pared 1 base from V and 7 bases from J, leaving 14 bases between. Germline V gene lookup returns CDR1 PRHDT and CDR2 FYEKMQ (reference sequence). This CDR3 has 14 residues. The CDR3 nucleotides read TGTGCCAGCAGCTTAGATAAGGGGGCGGGGGAGCAGTACTTC. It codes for CASSLDKGAGEQYF.

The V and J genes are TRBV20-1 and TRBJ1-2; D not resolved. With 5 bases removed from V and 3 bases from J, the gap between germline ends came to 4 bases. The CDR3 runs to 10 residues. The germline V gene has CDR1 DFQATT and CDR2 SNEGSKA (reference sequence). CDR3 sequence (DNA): TGCAGTGCTCAGGACTATGGCTACACCTTC. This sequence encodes CSAQDYGYTF.

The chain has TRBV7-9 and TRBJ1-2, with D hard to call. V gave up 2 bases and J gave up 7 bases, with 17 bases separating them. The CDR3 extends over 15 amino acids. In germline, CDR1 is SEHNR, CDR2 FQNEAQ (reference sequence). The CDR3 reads CASSLPPGPLGGYTF. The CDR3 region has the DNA TGTGCCAGCAGCTTACCCCCGGGTCCCTTAGGTGGCTACACCTTC.

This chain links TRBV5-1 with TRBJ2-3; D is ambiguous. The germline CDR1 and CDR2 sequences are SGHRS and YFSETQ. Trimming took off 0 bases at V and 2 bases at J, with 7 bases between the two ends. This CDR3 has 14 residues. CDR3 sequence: CASSLALNTDTQYF. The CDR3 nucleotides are TGCGCCAGCAGCTTGGCCTTAAACACAGATACGCAGTATTTT.

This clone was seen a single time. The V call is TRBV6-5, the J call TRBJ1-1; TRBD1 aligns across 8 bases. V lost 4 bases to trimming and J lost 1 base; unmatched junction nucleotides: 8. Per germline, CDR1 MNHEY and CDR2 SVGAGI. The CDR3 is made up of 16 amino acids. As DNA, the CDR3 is TGTGCCAGCAGTTCCCCAGGGGGCCGCGGGAACACTGAAGCTTTCTTT. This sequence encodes CASSSPGGRGNTEAFF.

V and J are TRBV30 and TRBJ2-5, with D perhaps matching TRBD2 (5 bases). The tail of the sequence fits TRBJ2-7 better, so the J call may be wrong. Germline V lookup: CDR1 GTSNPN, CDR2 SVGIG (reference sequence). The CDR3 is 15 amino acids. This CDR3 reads CAWSVRAGLSYEQYF. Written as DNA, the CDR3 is TGTGCCTGGAGTGTACGGGCAGGACTGTCCTACGAGCAGTACTTC.

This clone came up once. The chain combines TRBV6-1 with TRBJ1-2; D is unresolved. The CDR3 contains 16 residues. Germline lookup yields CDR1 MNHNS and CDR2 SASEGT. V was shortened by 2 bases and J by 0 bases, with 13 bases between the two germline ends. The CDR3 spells CASSEMLEGANYGYTF. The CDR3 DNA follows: TGTGCCAGCAGTGAAATGTTGGAGGGAGCTAACTATGGCTACACCTTC.

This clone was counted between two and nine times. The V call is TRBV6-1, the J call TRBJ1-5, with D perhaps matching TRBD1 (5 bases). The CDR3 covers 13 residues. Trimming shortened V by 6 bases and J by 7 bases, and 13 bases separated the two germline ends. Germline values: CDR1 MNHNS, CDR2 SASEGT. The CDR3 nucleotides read TGTGCCAGCAGATACAGGACGAAACAGCCCCAGCATTTT. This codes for CASRYRTKQPQHF.

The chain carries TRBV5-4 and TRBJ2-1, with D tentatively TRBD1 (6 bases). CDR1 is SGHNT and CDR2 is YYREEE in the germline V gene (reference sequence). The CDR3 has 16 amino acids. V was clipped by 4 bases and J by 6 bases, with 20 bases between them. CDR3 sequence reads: CASSQGQFGVLNEQFF. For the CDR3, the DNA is TGTGCCAGCAGCCAAGGACAGTTCGGGGTTCTCAATGAGCAGTTCTTC.